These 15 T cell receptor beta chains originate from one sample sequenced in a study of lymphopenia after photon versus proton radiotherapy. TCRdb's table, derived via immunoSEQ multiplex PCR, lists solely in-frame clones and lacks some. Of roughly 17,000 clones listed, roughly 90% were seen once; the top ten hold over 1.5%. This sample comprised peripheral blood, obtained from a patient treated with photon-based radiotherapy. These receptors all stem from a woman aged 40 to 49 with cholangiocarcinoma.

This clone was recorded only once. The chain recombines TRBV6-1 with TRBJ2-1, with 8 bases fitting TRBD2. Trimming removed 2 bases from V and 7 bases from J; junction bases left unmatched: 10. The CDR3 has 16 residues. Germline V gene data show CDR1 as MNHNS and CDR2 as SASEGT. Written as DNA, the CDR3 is TGTGCCAGCAGTGAATACCTGGCGGGGGGTAGTAATGAGCAGTTCTTC. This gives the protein CASSEYLAGGSNEQFF.

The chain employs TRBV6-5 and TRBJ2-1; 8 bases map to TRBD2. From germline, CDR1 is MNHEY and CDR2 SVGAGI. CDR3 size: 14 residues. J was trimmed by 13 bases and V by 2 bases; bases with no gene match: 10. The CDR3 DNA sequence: TGTGCCAGCAGTTACGCCGGAAAAAGCGGGAGTCAGTTCTTC. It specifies CASSYAGKSGSQFF.

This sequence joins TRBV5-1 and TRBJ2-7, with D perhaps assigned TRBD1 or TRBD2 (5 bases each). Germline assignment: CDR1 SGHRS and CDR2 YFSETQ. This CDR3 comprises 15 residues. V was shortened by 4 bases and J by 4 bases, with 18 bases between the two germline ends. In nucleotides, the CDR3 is TGCGCCAGCAGCCCGGGGCGGAACGGACAATACGAGCAGTACTTC. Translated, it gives CASSPGRNGQYEQYF. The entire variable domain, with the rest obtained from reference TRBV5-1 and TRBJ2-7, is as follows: KAGVTQTPRYLIKTRGQQVTLSCSPISGHRSVSWYQQTPGQGLQFLFEYFSETQRNKGNFPGRFSGRQFSNSRSEMNVSTLELGDSALYLCASSPGRNGQYEQYFGPGTRLTVT.

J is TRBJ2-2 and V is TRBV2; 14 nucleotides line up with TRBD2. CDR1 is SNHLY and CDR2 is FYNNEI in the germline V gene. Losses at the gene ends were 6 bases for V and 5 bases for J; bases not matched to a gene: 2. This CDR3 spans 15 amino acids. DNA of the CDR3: TGTGCCAGCAGGGGGACTAGCGGGAGTACCGGGGAGCTGTTTTTT. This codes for CASRGTSGSTGELFF.

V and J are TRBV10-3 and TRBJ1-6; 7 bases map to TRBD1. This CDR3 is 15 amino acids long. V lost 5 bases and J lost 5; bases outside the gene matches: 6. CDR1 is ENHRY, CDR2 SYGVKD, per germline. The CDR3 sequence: CAISMGQLNNSPLHF. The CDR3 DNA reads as TGTGCCATCAGTATGGGACAGCTGAATAATTCACCCCTCCACTTT.

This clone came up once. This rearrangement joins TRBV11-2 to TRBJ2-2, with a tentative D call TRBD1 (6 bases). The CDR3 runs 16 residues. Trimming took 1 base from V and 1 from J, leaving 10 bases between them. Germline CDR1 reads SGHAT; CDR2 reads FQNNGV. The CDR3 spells CASSLGAGVNTGELFF. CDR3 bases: TGTGCCAGCAGCTTAGGAGCAGGGGTGAACACCGGGGAGCTGTTTTTT.

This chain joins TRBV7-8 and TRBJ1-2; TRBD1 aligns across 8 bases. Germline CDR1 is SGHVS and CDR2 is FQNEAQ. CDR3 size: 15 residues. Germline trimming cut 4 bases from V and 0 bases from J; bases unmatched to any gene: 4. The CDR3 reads CASSSDRGPNYGYTF. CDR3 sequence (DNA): TGTGCCAGCAGCTCCGACAGGGGACCTAACTATGGCTACACCTTC.

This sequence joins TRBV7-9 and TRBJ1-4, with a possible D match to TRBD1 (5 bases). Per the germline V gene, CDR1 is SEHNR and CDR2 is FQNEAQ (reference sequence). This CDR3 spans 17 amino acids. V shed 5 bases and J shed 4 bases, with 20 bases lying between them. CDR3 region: CASSGRGPGGDNEKLFF. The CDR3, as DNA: TGTGCCAGCAGCGGGCGAGGACCTGGGGGGGATAATGAAAAACTGTTTTTT.

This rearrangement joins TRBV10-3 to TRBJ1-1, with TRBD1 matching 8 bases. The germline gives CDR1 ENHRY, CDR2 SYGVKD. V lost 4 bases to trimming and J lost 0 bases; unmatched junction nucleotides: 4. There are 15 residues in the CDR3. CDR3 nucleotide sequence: TGTGCCATCAGTGGCGACAGGGGACTGAACACTGAAGCTTTCTTT. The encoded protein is CAISGDRGLNTEAFF.

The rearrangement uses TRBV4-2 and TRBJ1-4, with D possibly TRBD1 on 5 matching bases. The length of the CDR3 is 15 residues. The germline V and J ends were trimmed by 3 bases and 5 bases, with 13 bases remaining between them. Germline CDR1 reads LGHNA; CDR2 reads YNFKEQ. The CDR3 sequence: CASSQVRGKNEKLFF. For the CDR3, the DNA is TGTGCCAGCAGCCAGGTCCGGGGGAAAAATGAAAAACTGTTTTTT.

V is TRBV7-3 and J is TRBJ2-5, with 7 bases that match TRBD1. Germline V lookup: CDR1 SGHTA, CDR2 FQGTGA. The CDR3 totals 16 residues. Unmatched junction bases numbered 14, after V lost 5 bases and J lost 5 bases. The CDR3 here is CASSPRGDRDYETQYF. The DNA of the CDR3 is TGTGCCAGCAGCCCCAGGGGAGACAGGGATTATGAGACCCAGTACTTC.

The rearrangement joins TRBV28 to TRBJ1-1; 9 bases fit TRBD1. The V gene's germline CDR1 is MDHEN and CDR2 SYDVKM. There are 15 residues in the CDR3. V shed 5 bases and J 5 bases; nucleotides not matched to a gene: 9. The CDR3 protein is CASSPSPTGGTEAFF. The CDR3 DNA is TGTGCCAGCAGTCCGAGCCCGACAGGGGGTACTGAAGCTTTCTTT.

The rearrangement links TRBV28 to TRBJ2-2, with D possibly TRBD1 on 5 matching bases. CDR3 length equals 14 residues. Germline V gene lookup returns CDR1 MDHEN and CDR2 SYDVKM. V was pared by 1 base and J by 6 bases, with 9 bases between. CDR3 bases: TGTGCCAGCAGTTTATACAGGTCCGCCGGGGAGCTGTTTTTT. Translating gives CASSLYRSAGELFF.

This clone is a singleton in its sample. The CDR3 nucleotides read TGTGCCAGCAGTTTAGGGACAGGGTCCCACGGGGAGCTGTTTTTT. The encoded protein is CASSLGTGSHGELFF. The chain employs TRBV5-8 and TRBJ2-2; TRBD1 matches at 9 bases. V shed 5 bases, J shed 7 bases, and the junction held 9 bases outside the gene matches. The CDR3 is 15 residues long. CDR1 is SGHTS and CDR2 is YDEGEE in the germline V gene.

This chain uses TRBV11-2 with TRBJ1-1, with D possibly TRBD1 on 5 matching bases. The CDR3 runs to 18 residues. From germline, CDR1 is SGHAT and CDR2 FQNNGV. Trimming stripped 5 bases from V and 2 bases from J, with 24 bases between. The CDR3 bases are TGTGCCAGCAGCCCTCTATTTCTGGGGGAATTTATAAACACTGAAGCTTTCTTT. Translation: CASSPLFLGEFINTEAFF. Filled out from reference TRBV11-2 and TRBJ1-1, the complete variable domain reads EAGVAQSPRYKIIEKRQSVAFWCNPISGHATLYWYQQILGQGPKLLIQFQNNGVVDDSQLPKDRFSAERLKGVDSTLKIQPAKLEDSAVYLCASSPLFLGEFINTEAFFGQGTRLTVV.